The clone carrying this TCR beta chain was counted only a few times. Its antigen is as yet unknown. Germline CDR1 LNHDA, CDR2 SQIVND (reference sequence). The CDR3 has 15 amino acids. The V end lost 1 base, the J end lost 7 bases, and 14 bases lay between the germline ends. This PCR relied on a set of 60 Vbeta primers and 13 Jbeta primers. Repertoires were generated with immunoSEQ multiplex PCR, while TCRdb's copy carries only in-frame clones and drops some. This sample has hundreds of thousands of clones, with around two thirds found just once. The record originates from a study of cytomegalovirus exposure and HLA in healthy donors. As for the study in general: In an earlier analysis, around 100 million unique TCR beta sequences were found from 150 million to 200 million T cells.

The study, taken as a whole, reports: The study reported that TCR beta sequences accurately predicted HLA-A and HLA-B alleles in most subjects. Some V segments, including TRBV6-2 and TRBV6-3, were excluded as indistinguishable.

This receptor was identified in a female donor in good health and CMV-seronegative. The rearrangement uses TRBV19 and TRBJ1-5; D unresolved. Specimen: PBMCs. The CDR3 spells CASSIGWAVGQPQHF. CDR3 DNA: TGTGCCAGTAGTATAGGATGGGCAGTGGGCCAGCCCCAGCATTTT.